Described below is a single T cell receptor (beta chain) sequence and its context. Within its sample, this clonotype is medium-sized (0.01 to 0.1%). Its antigen target is currently unknown. Within one base of it there is no much larger clone, and no base qualities were kept. CDR3 length: 16 amino acids, cysteine to phenylalanine. Only CDR3 DNA remains: 48 bases, in frame from the first base. Ends trimmed: V by 1 base, J by 5 bases; bases unmatched to a gene: 7. CDR1 and CDR2 are read off the germline V gene (reference sequence) as GTSNPN and SVGIG. TCRdb lists the instrument as Illumina MiSeq. TCRdb reworked the public reads: Q25 trimming with fastp, MiXCR clone assembly, productive beta chains retained. Entries that share a CDR3 protein sequence are merged under the most common genes and DNA. Within this sample are around 4,000 distinct CDR3 sequences, with 9.5% to 10% of them counted one time only. The biggest ten clones account for 30% to 40% of the sample.

This sample stems from a study. The sequence links TRBV30 to TRBJ1-4; TRBD1 fits 10 bases in the junction. Specimen: CD4+ T cells from peripheral blood. The sequence was collected from a human donor with rheumatoid arthritis. The CDR3 is CAWSAPRTGGNEKLFF. Read as DNA, the sequence is TGTGCCTGGAGTGCCCCCAGGACAGGGGGAAATGAAAAACTGTTTTTT.